The clone carrying this T cell receptor beta chain was counted only a few times. Its matching antigen is unknown. This sample was included in a study of T cell repertoires in cytomegalovirus infection. Background on the study: Public TCR beta signatures were indicative of both CMV infection and a matching HLA type.

Overall study findings and caveats: In two of eight donors, the top clonotype was HLA-C-restricted CMV-specific. People with CMV and the relevant HLA were identified by cumulative public TCR beta family frequency.

V trimming: 4 bases; J trimming: 4 bases; junction bases outside the gene matches: 5. CDR3 size: 15 residues. Germline V gene data show CDR1 as SGHDT and CDR2 as YYEEEE. One entry per CDR3 protein, called by TCRdb with MiXCR from the reads. The table records under 800,000 distinct CDR3 sequences, roughly 24% of them present only once. This TCR derives from a human donor in good health (CMV status not recorded). Some clones in this sample may be carry-over from other donors' samples. The chain carries TRBV5-6 and TRBJ2-3; 11 positions match TRBD2. Sequencing was carried out using CD8+ T cells from PBMCs. The CDR3 DNA reads as TGTGCCAGCAGCACCACTAGCGGGGGTTCAGATACGCAGTATTTT. Translating gives CASSTTSGGSDTQYF.